This T cell receptor (beta chain) stems from a study of beta chain features in type 1 diabetes. Germline V gene sequence: CDR1 SGHRS, CDR2 YFSETQ. V shed 2 bases and J 11 bases; nucleotides not matched to a gene: 7. The length of the CDR3 is 14 residues. Expressed TCRB transcripts were sequenced, since all the RNA that had been isolated was reverse transcribed. Libraries were prepared by immunoSEQ multiplex PCR; TCRdb keeps only in-frame clonotypes and omits some of them. The table includes approximately 170,000 clones, approximately 9.9% detected once. The specimen was central memory CD4+ T cells from blood. The V call is TRBV5-1, the J call TRBJ2-1; 10 positions agree with TRBD2. The receptor comes from a woman between 18 and 29 years old in good health. The CDR3: CASSLGLAGDQQFF. Written as DNA, the CDR3 is TGCGCCAGCAGCTTAGGGCTAGCGGGGGATCAGCAGTTCTTC.